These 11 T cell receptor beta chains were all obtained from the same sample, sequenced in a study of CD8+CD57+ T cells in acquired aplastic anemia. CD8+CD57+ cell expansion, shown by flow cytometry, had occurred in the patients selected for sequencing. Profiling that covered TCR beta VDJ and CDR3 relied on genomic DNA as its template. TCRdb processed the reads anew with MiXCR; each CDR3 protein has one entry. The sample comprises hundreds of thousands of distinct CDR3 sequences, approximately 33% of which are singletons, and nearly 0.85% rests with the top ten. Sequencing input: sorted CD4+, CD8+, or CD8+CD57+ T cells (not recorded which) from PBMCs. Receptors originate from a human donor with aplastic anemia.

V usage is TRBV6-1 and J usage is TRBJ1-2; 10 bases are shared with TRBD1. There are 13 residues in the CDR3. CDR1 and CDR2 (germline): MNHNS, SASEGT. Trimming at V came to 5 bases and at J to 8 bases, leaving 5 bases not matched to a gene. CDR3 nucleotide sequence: TGTGCCAGCAGTCCAGACAGGGGGCGAGGCTACACCTTC. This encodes CASSPDRGRGYTF.

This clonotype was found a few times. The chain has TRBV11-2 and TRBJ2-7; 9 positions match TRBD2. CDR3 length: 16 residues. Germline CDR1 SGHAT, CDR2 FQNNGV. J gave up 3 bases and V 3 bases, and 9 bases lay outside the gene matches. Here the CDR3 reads CASSFVIAGDFYEQYF. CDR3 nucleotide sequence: TGTGCCAGCAGCTTTGTTATAGCGGGAGATTTCTACGAGCAGTACTTC.

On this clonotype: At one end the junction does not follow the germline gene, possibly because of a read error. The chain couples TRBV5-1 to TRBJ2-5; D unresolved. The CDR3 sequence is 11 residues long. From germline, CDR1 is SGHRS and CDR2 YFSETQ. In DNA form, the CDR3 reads TGCGCCGGCAGCTTGGGCGAGACCCAGTACTTC. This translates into CAGSLGETQYF.

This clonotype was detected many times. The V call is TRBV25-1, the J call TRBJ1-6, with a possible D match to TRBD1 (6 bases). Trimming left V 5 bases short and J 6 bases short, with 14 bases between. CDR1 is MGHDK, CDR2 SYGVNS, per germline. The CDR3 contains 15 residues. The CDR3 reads CASSSLDRSNSPLHF. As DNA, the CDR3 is TGTGCCAGCAGTAGTTTGGACAGAAGTAATTCACCCCTCCACTTT.

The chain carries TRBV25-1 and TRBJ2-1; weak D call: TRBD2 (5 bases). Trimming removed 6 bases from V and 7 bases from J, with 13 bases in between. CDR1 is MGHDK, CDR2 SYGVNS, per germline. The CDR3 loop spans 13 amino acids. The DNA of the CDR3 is TGTGCCAGCAGCCAACTAGAACTTAATGAGCAGTTCTTC. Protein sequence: CASSQLELNEQFF.

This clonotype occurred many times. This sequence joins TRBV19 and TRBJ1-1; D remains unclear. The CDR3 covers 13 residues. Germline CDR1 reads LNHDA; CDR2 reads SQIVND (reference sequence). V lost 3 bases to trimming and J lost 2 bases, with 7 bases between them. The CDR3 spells CASSILGNTEAFF. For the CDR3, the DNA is TGTGCCAGTAGTATTCTGGGAAACACTGAAGCTTTCTTT. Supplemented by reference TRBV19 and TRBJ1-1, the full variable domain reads DGGITQSPKYLFRKEGQNVTLSCEQNLNHDAMYWYRQDPGQGLRLIYYSQIVNDFQKGDIAEGYSVSREKKESFPLTVTSAQKNPTAFYLCASSILGNTEAFFGQGTRLTVV.

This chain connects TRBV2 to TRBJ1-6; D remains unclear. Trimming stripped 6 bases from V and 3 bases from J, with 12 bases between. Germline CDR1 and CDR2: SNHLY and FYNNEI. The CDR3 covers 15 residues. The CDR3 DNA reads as TGTGCCAGCAGGCAAGACTTTTACTATAATTCACCCCTCCACTTT. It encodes CASRQDFYYNSPLHF.

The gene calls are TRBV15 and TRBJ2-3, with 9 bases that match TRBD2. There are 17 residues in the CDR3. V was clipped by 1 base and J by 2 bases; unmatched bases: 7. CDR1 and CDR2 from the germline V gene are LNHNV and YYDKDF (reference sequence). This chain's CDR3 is CATSRALTSGSTDTQYF. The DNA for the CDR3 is TGTGCCACCAGCAGAGCCTTGACTAGCGGTTCCACAGATACGCAGTATTTT.

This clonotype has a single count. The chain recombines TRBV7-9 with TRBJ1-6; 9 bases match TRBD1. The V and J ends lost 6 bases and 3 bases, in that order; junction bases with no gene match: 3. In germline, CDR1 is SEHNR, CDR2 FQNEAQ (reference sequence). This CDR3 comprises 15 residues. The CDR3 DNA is TGTGCCAGCAGACAGACAGGGGGCTATAATTCACCCCTCCACTTT. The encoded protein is CASRQTGGYNSPLHF. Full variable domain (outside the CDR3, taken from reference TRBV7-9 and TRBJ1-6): DTGVSQNPRHKITKRGQNVTFRCDPISEHNRLYWYRQTLGQGPEFLTYFQNEAQLEKSRLLSDRFSAERPKGSFSTLEIQRTEQGDSAMYLCASRQTGGYNSPLHFGNGTRLTVT.

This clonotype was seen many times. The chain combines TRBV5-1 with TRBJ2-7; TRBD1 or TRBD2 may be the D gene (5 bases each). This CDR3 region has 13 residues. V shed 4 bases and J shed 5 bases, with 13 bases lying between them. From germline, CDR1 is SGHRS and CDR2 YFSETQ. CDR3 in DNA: TGCGCCAGCAGCCTCCCCGGGACGCACGAGCAGTACTTC. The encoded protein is CASSLPGTHEQYF.

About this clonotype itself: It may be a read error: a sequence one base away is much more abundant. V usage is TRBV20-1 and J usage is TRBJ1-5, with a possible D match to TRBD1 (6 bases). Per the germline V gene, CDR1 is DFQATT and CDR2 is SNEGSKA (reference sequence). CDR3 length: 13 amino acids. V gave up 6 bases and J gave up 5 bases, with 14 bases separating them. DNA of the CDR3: TGCAGTGCCCTGGCTGCAGGGGATCAGCCCCAGCATTTT. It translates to CSALAAGDQPQHF.